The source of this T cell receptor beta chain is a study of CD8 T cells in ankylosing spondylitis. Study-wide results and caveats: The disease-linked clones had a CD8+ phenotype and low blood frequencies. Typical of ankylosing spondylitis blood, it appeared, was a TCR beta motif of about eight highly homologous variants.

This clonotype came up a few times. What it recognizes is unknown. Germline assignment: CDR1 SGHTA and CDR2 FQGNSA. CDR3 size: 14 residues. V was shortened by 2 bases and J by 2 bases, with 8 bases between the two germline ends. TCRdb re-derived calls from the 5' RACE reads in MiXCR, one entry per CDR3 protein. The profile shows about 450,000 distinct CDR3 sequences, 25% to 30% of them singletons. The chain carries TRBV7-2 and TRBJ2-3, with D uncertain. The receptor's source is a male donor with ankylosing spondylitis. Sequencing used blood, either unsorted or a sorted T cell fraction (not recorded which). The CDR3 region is CASSLYGSTDTQYF. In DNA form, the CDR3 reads TGTGCCAGCAGCTTATACGGATCCACAGATACGCAGTATTTT.